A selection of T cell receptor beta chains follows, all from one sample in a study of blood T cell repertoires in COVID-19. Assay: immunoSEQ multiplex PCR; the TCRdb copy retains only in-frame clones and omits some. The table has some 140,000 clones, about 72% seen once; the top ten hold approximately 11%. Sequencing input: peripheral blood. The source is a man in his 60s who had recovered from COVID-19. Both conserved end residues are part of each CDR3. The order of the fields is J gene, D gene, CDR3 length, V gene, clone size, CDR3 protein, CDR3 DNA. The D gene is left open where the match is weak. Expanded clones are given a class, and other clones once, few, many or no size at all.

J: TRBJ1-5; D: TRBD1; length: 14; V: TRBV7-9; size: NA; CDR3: CASSLEGGPQPQHF; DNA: TGTGCCAGCAGCTTAGAAGGGGGCCCTCAGCCCCAGCATTTT
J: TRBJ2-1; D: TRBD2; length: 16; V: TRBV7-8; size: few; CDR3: CASSELAGATYNEQFF; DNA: TGTGCCAGCAGCGAACTAGCGGGGGCCACCTACAATGAGCAGTTCTTC
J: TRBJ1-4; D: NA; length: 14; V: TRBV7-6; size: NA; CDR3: CASSLAGEGEKLFF; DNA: TGTGCCAGCAGCTTAGCGGGAGAAGGTGAAAAACTGTTTTTT
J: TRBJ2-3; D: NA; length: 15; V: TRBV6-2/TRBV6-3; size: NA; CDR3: CASSYSVQGSDTQYF; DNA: TGTGCCAGCAGTTACTCGGTCCAGGGTTCAGATACGCAGTATTTT
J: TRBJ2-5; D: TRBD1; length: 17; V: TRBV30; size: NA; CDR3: CAWSNRQGPGGLETQYF; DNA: TGTGCCTGGAGTAACAGACAGGGCCCGGGCGGATTGGAGACCCAGTACTTC
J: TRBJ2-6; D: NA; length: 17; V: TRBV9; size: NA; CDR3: CASTGPGLRSGANVLTF; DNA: TGTGCCAGCACCGGCCCGGGACTCCGCTCTGGGGCCAACGTCCTGACTTTC
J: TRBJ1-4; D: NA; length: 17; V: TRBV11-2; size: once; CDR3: CASSLDPLQGPNEKLFF; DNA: TGTGCCAGCAGCTTAGACCCCCTACAGGGTCCTAATGAAAAACTGTTTTTT
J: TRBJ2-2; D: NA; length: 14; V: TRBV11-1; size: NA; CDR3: CASSLGQNTGELFF; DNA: TGTGCCAGCAGCTTAGGACAAAACACCGGGGAGCTGTTTTTT
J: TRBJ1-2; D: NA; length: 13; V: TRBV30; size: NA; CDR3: CAWTVEGGDGYTF; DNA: TGTGCCTGGACCGTCGAGGGAGGTGATGGCTACACCTTC
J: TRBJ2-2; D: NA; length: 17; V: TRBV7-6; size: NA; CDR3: CASSPDFPRYNTGELFF; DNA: TGTGCCAGCAGCCCCGACTTTCCAAGATATAACACCGGGGAGCTGTTTTTT
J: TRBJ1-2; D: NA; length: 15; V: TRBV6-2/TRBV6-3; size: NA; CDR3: CASSTPQGAAYGYTF; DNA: TGTGCCAGCAGTACGCCTCAAGGGGCGGCCTATGGCTACACCTTC
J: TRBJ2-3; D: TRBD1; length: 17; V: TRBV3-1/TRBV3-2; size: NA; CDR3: CASSPGNRGRGTDTQYF; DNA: TGTGCCAGCAGCCCTGGAAACAGGGGGCGAGGCACAGATACGCAGTATTTT
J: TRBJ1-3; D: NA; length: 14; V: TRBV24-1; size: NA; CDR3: CATSDSSVGNTIYF; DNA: TGTGCCACCAGTGATTCGAGTGTAGGAAACACCATATATTTT
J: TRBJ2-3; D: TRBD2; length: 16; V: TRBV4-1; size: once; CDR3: CASSAQLAGRTDTQYF; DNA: TGCGCCAGCAGCGCACAACTAGCGGGGCGCACAGATACGCAGTATTTT
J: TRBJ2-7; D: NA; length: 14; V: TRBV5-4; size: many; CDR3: CASSLAGSSYEQYF; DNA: TGTGCCAGCAGCTTGGCGGGGAGCTCCTACGAGCAGTACTTC
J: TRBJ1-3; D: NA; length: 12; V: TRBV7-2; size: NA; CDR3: CASSFDSNTIYF; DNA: TGTGCCAGCAGCTTCGACAGCAACACCATATATTTT
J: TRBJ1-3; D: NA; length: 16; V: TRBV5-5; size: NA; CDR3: CASSLGAGGSGNTIYF; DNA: TGTGCCAGCAGCTTGGGAGCGGGTGGTTCTGGAAACACCATATATTTT
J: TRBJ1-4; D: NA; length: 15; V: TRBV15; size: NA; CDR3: CATSRDGGTDEKLFF; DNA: TGTGCCACCAGCAGAGATGGGGGCACTGATGAAAAACTGTTTTTT
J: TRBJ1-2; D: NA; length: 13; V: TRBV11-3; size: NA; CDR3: CARSDRSHYGYTF; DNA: TGTGCCAGATCGGACAGAAGCCACTATGGCTACACCTTC
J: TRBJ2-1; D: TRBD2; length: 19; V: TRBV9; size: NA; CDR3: CASSVETSGSFGLSPKQFF; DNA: TGTGCCAGCAGCGTAGAGACTAGCGGGAGCTTCGGGCTCTCTCCTAAGCAGTTCTTC
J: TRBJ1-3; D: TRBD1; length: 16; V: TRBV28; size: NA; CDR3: CASSLFQGVTGNTIYF; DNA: TGTGCCAGCAGTTTATTTCAGGGGGTAACTGGAAACACCATATATTTT
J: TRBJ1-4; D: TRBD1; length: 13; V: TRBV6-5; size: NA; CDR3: CASRPGTGEKLFF; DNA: TGTGCCAGCAGACCCGGGACAGGGGAGAAACTGTTTTTT
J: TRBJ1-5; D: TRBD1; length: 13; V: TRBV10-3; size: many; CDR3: CAISGTGNQPQHF; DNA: TGTGCCATCAGTGGGACAGGGAATCAGCCCCAGCATTTT
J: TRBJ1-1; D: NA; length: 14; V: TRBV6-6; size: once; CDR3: CASSPPTGNTEAFF; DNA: TGTGCCAGCAGTCCTCCTACAGGGAACACTGAAGCTTTCTTT
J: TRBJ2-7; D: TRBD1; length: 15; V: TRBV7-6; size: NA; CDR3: CASSARPGQGYEQYF; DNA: TGTGCCAGCAGCGCTCGTCCGGGACAGGGCTACGAGCAGTACTTC
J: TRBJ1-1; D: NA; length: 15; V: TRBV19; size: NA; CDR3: CASSIRQDSNTEAFF; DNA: TGTGCCAGTAGTATTAGACAGGACTCGAACACTGAAGCTTTCTTT
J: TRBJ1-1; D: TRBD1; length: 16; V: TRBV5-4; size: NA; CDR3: CASSPTSRGRSTEAFF; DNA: TGTGCCAGCAGCCCCACGTCCAGGGGGCGCTCCACTGAAGCTTTCTTT
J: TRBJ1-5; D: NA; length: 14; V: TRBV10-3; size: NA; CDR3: CAISEGQDNQPQHF; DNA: TGTGCCATCAGTGAGGGACAAGACAATCAGCCCCAGCATTTT
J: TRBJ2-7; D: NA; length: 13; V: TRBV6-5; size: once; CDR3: CASRRDSSYEQYF; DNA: TGTGCCAGCAGGCGGGACAGTTCCTACGAGCAGTACTTC
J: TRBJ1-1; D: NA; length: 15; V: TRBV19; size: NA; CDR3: CASSIGPGWGTEAFF; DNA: TGTGCCAGTAGTATCGGCCCAGGGTGGGGCACTGAAGCTTTCTTT
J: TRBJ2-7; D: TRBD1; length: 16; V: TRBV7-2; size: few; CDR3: CASSLYYGQGVHEQYF; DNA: TGTGCCAGCAGCTTATATTATGGACAGGGGGTCCACGAGCAGTACTTC
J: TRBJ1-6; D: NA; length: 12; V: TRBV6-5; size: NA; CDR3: CASSYGRSPLHF; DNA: TGTGCCAGCAGTTACGGGCGTTCACCCCTCCACTTT
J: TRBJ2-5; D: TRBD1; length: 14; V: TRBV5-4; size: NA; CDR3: CASSGTGLGETQYF; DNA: TGTGCCAGCAGCGGGACAGGGTTGGGGGAGACCCAGTACTTC
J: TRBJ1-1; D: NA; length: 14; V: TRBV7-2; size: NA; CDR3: CASSLARLDTEAFF; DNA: TGTGCCAGCAGCTTAGCGCGTCTGGACACTGAAGCTTTCTTT
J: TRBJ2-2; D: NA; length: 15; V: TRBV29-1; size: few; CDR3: CSVEPRLEVSGELFF; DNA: TGCAGCGTTGAACCTCGACTGGAGGTCTCCGGGGAGCTGTTTTTT
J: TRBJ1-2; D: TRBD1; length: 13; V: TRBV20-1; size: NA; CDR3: CSASPDRVNGYTF; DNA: TGCAGTGCTAGTCCCGACAGGGTAAATGGCTACACCTTC
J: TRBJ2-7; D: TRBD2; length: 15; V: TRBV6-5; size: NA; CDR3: CASRRTAGGEYEQYF; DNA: TGTGCCAGCAGACGGACAGCGGGAGGGGAGTACGAGCAGTACTTC
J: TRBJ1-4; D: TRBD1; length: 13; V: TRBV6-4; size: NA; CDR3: CASSDSTGGKLFF; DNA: TGTGCCAGCAGTGACTCCACAGGGGGCAAACTGTTTTTT
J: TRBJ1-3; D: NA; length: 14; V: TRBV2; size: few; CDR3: CASSLGQNGNTIYF; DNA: TGTGCCAGCAGCCTGGGACAAAATGGAAACACCATATATTTT
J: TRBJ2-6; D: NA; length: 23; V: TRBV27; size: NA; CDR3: CASSLHPPPTNGHRFSGANVLTF; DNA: TGTGCCAGCAGTTTGCATCCCCCCCCCACCAACGGACACAGGTTCTCTGGGGCCAACGTCCTGACTTTC
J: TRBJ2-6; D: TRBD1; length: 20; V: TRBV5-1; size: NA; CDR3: CASSSPTGTGSLSGANVLTF; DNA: TGCGCCAGCAGCTCACCTACCGGGACAGGCTCTTTATCTGGGGCCAACGTCCTGACTTTC
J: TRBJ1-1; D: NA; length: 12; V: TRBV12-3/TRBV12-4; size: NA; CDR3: CASRLQGLEAFF; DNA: TGTGCCAGCAGGCTACAGGGCTTAGAAGCTTTCTTT
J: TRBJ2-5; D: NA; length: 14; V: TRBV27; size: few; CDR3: CASSFLGFKETQYF; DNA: TGTGCCAGCAGTTTTCTAGGTTTTAAAGAGACCCAGTACTTC
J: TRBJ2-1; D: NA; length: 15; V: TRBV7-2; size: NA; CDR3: CASSLGLRRDGEQFF; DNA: TGTGCCAGCAGCTTAGGCCTGCGGAGGGACGGTGAGCAGTTCTTC
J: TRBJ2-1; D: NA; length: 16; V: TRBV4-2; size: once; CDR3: CASSQGTRAPPGEQFF; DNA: TGTGCCAGCAGCCAGGGTACTAGAGCCCCTCCAGGTGAGCAGTTCTTC
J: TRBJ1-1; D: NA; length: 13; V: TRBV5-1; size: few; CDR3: CASSPVPDTEAFF; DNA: TGCGCCAGCAGCCCGGTCCCCGACACTGAAGCTTTCTTT
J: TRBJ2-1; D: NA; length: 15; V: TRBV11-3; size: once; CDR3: CASSPPGSSYNEQFF; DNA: TGTGCCAGCAGCCCGCCGGGGAGCTCCTACAATGAGCAGTTCTTC
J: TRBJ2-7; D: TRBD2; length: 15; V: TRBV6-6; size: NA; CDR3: CASNQREGRSYEQYF; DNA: TGTGCCAGCAACCAGCGGGAGGGCCGATCCTACGAGCAGTACTTC
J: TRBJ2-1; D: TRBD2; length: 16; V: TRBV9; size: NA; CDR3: CASSVDSGSPYNEQFF; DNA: TGTGCCAGCAGCGTAGATAGCGGGAGCCCCTACAATGAGCAGTTCTTC
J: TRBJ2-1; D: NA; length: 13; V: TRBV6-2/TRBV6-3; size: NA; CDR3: CASSYSRDNEQFF; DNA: TGTGCCAGCAGTTACTCCCGGGACAATGAGCAGTTCTTC